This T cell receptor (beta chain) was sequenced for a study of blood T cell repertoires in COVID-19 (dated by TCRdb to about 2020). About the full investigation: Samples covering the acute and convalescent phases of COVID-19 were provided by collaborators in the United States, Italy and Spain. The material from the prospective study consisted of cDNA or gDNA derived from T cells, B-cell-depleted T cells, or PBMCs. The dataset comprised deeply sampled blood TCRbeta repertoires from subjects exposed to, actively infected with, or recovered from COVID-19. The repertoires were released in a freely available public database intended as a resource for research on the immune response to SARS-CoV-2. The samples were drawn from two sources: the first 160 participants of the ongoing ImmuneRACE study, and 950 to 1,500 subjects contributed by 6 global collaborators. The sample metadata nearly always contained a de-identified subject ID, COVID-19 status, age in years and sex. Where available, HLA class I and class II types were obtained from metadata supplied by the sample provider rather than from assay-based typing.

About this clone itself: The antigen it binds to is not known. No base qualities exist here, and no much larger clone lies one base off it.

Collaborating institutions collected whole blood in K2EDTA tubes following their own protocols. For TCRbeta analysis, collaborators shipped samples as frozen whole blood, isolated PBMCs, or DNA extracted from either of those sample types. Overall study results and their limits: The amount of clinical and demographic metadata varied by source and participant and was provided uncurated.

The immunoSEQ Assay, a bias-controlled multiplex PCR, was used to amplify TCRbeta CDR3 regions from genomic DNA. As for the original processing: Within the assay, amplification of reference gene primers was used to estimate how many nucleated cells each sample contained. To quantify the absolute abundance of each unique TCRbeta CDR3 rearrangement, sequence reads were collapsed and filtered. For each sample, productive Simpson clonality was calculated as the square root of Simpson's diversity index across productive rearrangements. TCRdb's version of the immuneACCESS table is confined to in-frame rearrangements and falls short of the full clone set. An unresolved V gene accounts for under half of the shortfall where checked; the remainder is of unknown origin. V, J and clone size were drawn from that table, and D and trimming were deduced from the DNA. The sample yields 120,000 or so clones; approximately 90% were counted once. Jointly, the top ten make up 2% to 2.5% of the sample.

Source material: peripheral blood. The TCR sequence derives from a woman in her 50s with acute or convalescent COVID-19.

Here is the DNA: TGTGCCACCAGTGATGCCCAGGGGCTCGGTCAGCCCCAGCATTTT. This translates into CATSDAQGLGQPQHF. The rearranged segments are TRBV24-1 and TRBJ1-5; TRBD1 could be the D gene, as 6 bases match. The V and J ends are trimmed by 3 bases and 6 bases, leaving 14 bases between them. CDR1 and CDR2, looked up from the germline V gene, are KGHDR and SFDVKD. Measured from the cysteine to the phenylalanine, the CDR3 is 15 residues long. Only CDR3 DNA is held: 45 bases, read in frame from base 1.